Shown below are 2 T cell receptor beta chains from a single sample sequenced in a study of blood T cell repertoires in COVID-19 (TCRdb year 2020). Library preparation employed the immunoSEQ multiplex PCR assay. Not all clones reach the TCRdb copy of this immuneACCESS table, which keeps in-frame sequences only. Checked studies attribute under half of the gap to unresolved V genes and leave the rest unexplained. In this sample the table shows approximately 21,000 clones, 73% of which occur a single time. The ten most abundant clones make up 20% of the sample. The material sequenced was peripheral blood. These receptors originate from a human donor in a cohort sampled during active or convalescent COVID-19.

Regarding this clone: The sample holds other DNA sequences that translate to the same CDR3. The chain uses TRBV30 and TRBJ2-3; 9 nucleotides match TRBD2. Germline assignment: CDR1 GTSNPN and CDR2 SVGIG (reference sequence). J lost 2 bases, V lost 1 base, and 4 bases had no gene match. This CDR3 region has 15 residues. The CDR3 DNA follows: TGTGCCTGGAGTGGACTAGCGGTATACACAGATACGCAGTATTTT. Protein product: CAWSGLAVYTDTQYF.

The rearrangement joins TRBV28 to TRBJ1-5; 7 bases map to TRBD1. Germline lookup yields CDR1 MDHEN and CDR2 SYDVKM. The CDR3 length is 13 residues. After removal of 4 bases from V and 11 bases from J, the junction contained 8 bases not matched to a gene. The DNA of the CDR3 is TGTGCCAGCAGTTCAGGGGGGCGAGGGACCCAGCATTTT. The encoded protein is CASSSGGRGTQHF.